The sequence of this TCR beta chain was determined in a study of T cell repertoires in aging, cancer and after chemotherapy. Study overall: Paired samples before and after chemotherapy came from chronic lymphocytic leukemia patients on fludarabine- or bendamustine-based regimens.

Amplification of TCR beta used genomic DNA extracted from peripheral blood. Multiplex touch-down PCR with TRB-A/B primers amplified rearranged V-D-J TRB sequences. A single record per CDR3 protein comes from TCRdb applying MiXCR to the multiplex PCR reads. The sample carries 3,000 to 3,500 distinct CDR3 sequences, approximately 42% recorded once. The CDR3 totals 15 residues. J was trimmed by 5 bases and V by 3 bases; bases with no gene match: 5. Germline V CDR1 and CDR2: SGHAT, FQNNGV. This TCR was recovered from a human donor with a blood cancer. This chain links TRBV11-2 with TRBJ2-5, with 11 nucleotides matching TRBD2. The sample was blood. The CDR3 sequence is CASSFAASGRETQYF. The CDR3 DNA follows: TGTGCCAGCAGCTTCGCGGCTAGCGGGAGGGAGACCCAGTACTTC. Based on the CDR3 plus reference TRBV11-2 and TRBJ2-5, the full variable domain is EAGVAQSPRYKIIEKRQSVAFWCNPISGHATLYWYQQILGQGPKLLIQFQNNGVVDDSQLPKDRFSAERLKGVDSTLKIQPAKLEDSAVYLCASSFAASGRETQYFGPGTRLLVL.